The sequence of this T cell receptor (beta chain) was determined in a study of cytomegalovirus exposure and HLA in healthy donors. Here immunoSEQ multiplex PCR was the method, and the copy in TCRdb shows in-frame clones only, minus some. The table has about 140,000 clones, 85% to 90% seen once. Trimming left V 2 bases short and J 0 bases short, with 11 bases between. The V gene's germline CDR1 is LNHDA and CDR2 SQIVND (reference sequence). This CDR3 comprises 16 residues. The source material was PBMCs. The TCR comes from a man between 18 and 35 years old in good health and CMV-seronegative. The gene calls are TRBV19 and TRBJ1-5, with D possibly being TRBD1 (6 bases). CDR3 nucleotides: TGTGCCAGTAGTATACGGGCAGGGGATAGCAATCAGCCCCAGCATTTT. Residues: CASSIRAGDSNQPQHF.